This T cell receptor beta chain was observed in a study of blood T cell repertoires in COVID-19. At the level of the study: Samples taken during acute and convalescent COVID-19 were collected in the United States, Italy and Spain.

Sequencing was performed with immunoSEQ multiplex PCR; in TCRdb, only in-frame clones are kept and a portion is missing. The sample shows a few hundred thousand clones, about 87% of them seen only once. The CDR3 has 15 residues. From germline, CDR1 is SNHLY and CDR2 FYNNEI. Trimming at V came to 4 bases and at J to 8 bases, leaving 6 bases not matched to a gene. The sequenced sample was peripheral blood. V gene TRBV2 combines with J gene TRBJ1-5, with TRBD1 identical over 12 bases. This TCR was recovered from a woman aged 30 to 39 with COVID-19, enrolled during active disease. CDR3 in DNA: TGTGCCAGCAGTGGTGGGACAGGGGGCTTGGAGCCCCAGCATTTT. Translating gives CASSGGTGGLEPQHF.